This entry features one T cell receptor beta chain sequence. Its antigen is not identified. The record originates from a study of CD8+CD57+ T cells in acquired aplastic anemia. Study-level information: Yields of DNA that came from sorted CD4+ and CD8+ cells averaged roughly 3.2 ug. Read counts for CD4+ cells (from healthy donors) averaged around 11 million.

Study-wide points: In CD8+ cells, Simpson's diversity showed no significant difference between patients and controls. Common to patients and controls were about 31 CD8+ CDR3 sequences.

TCR beta VDJ and CDR3 were profiled, and genomic DNA was the template. TCRdb reprocessed the reads with MiXCR, giving one entry per CDR3 protein. The sample consists of 400,000 to 450,000 distinct CDR3 sequences, 60% to 80% of them appearing once. The CDR3 is made up of 12 amino acids. The germline V and J ends were trimmed by 6 bases and 0 bases, with 5 bases remaining between them. Germline V gives CDR1 SNHLY, CDR2 FYNNEI. Sequenced: sorted CD4+, CD8+, or CD8+CD57+ T cells (not recorded which) from PBMCs. The sequence was collected from a human donor in good health, serving as a control. The chain has TRBV2 and TRBJ2-5, with D uncertain. Here the CDR3 reads CASSPNQETQYF. Here the CDR3 DNA reads TGTGCCAGCAGCCCCAACCAAGAGACCCAGTACTTC.